A selection of T cell receptor beta chains follows, all from one sample in a study of T cells in Graves' hyperthyroidism and ophthalmopathy. TCRdb fed the multiplex PCR reads into MiXCR, producing one record per CDR3 protein. Seen here are 700,000 to 950,000 distinct CDR3 sequences, about a third observed once, and the top ten hold 31%. Sample: blood. The receptor set was obtained from a middle-aged woman with Graves' hyperthyroidism. The CDR3 runs from the conserved cysteine through the conserved F or W. D genes are given only for firm matches. Clone sizes are given selectively: once, few, many, or a class where the clone is expanded.

TGTGCCAGCAGCTCCGGGTCTACCACCGGGGAGCTGTTTTTT | CASSSGSTTGELFF | TRBJ2-2 | . | many | TRBV9
TGTGCCAGCAGCCGCGTCCCGGAGGGCGAGCAGTACTTC | CASSRVPEGEQYF | TRBJ2-7 | . | few | TRBV7-8
TGTGCCAGTAGTATGTTATGGAGCGGTCGGAGCGGGGAGCTGTTTTTT | CASSMLWSGRSGELFF | TRBJ2-2 | . | . | TRBV19
TGTGCCAGCAGTGCCCCCGGACAGGGGAATGGGGCCAACGTCCTGACTTTC | CASSAPGQGNGANVLTF | TRBJ2-6 | TRBD1 | many | TRBV2
TGTGCCAGCAGTGGTCCAGGGTATTCTACCACTGAAGCTTTCTTT | CASSGPGYSTTEAFF | TRBJ1-1 | . | many | TRBV25-1
TGCAGCGTTGAAGGGGAAATTAGGACAGGGAGGAACTATGGCTACACCTTC | CSVEGEIRTGRNYGYTF | TRBJ1-2 | TRBD1 | few | TRBV29-1
TGTGCCATCTCCGCCCTGGGGGGGGCAAACACTGAAGCTTTCTTT | CAISALGGANTEAFF | TRBJ1-1 | . | many | TRBV10-3
TGTGCCAGCAGTTTTGCGGGACCAGGGGACTATGGCTACACCTTC | CASSFAGPGDYGYTF | TRBJ1-2 | . | few | TRBV12-3/TRBV12-4
TGTGCCATCAGTGACCCCAGGGGGCGCATCCACGAGCAGTACTTC | CAISDPRGRIHEQYF | TRBJ2-7 | TRBD1 | . | TRBV10-3
TGTGCCACCTCCGCCCAGGGGGCCTATTTGAACACTGAAGCTTTCTTT | CATSAQGAYLNTEAFF | TRBJ1-1 | TRBD1 | many | TRBV7-2
TGTGCCAGCAGCGGACGGGACAGGGGAGATCAGCCCCAGCATTTT | CASSGRDRGDQPQHF | TRBJ1-5 | TRBD1 | . | TRBV7-2